Presented here are 4 T cell receptor beta chains from one specimen sequenced in a study of cytomegalovirus exposure and HLA in healthy donors. A multiplex PCR was run with 60 Vbeta primers and 13 Jbeta primers. TCRdb keeps only in-frame clones here, not all; method: immunoSEQ multiplex PCR. The profile covers fewer than 150,000 clones, with more than 75% appearing a single time and 5.1% taken by the ten largest. The sample consisted of PBMCs. The receptors derive from a male donor in good health and CMV-seronegative.

The rearrangement links TRBV29-1 to TRBJ2-7; TRBD2 matches at 9 bases. CDR3 size: 15 residues. V was pared by 0 bases and J by 7 bases, with 10 bases of the junction left unmatched. CDR1 SQVTM and CDR2 ANQGSEA come from the germline V gene. The CDR3 DNA reads TGCAGCGTTGAAGATAATGGCGGGGGGGAGGGGGAGCAGTACTTC. Protein: CSVEDNGGGEGEQYF.

This chain joins TRBV18 and TRBJ1-1; a possible D gene is TRBD1 (5 bases). The germline CDR1 and CDR2 sequences are KGHSH and LQKENI. The CDR3 has 14 residues. V lost 1 base and J 3 bases, leaving 9 bases between the germline ends. The CDR3 sequence: CASSPQGKDTEAFF. The DNA of the CDR3 is TGTGCCAGCTCACCACAGGGGAAGGACACTGAAGCTTTCTTT. Supplemented by reference TRBV18 and TRBJ1-1, the full variable domain reads NAGVMQNPRHLVRRRGQEARLRCSPMKGHSHVYWYRQLPEEGLKFMVYLQKENIIDESGMPKERFSAEFPKEGPSILRIQQVVRGDSAAYFCASSPQGKDTEAFFGQGTRLTVV.

This clone showed up just a few times. The V gene is TRBV9, the J gene TRBJ1-3; D gene uncertain. There are 15 residues in the CDR3. CDR1 is SGDLS, CDR2 YYNGEE, per germline. The germline V and J ends were trimmed by 4 bases and 4 bases, with 15 bases remaining between them. The CDR3 loop reads CASSPPMAGGNTIYF. CDR3 bases: TGTGCCAGCAGCCCCCCGATGGCGGGGGGAAACACCATATATTTT.

V usage is TRBV7-9 and J usage is TRBJ2-1; D perhaps matches TRBD1 (6 bases). Trimming cost V 5 bases and J 2 bases, with 13 bases left between them. Germline assignment: CDR1 SEHNR and CDR2 FQNEAQ (reference sequence). The CDR3 is 15 residues long. DNA of the CDR3: TGTGCCAGCAGCCCCGGGACACTGACCTACAATGAGCAGTTCTTC. Its translation: CASSPGTLTYNEQFF. Based on the CDR3 plus reference TRBV7-9 and TRBJ2-1, the full variable domain is DTGVSQNPRHKITKRGQNVTFRCDPISEHNRLYWYRQTLGQGPEFLTYFQNEAQLEKSRLLSDRFSAERPKGSFSTLEIQRTEQGDSAMYLCASSPGTLTYNEQFFGPGTRLTVL.